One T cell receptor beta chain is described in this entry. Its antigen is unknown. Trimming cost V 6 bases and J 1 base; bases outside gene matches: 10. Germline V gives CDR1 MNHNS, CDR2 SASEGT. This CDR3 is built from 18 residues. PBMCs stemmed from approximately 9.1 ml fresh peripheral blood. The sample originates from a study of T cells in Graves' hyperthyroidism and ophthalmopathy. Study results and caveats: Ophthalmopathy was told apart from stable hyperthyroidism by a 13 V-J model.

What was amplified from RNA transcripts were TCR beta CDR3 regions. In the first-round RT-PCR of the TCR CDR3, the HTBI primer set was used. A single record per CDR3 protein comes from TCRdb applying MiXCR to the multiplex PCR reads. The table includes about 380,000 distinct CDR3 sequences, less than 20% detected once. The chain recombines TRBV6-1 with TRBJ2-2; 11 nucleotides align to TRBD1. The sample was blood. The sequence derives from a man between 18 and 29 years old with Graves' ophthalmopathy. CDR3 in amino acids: CASSPTLDRGLNTGELFF. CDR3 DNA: TGTGCCAGCAGCCCAACCTTGGACAGGGGGCTGAACACCGGGGAGCTGTTTTTT.